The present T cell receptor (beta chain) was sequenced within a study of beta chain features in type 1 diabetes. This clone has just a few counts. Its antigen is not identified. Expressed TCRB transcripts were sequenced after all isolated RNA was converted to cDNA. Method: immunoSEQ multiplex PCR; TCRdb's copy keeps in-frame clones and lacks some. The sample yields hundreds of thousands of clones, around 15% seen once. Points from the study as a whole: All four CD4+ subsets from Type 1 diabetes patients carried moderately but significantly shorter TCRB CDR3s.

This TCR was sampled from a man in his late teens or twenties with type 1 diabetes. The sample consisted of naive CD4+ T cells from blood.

CDR3 sequence reads: CASTGTGGGYTF. CDR3 bases: TGTGCCAGCACCGGGACAGGAGGTGGCTACACCTTC. J is TRBJ1-2 and V is TRBV5-6; 8 bases agree with TRBD1. V shed 6 bases and J 7 bases; nucleotides not matched to a gene: 5. The CDR3 runs 12 residues. The germline V gene has CDR1 SGHDT and CDR2 YYEEEE.